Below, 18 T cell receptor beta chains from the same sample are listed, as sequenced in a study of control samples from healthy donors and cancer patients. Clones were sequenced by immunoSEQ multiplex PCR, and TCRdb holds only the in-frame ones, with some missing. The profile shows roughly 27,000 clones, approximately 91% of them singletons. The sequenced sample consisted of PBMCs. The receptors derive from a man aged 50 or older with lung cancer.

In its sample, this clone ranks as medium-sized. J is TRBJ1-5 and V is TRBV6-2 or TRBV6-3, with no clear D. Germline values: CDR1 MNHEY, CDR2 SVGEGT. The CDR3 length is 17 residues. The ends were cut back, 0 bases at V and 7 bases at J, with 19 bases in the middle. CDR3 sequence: CASSYSKRWPIPQPQHF. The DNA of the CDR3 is TGTGCCAGCAGTTACTCGAAGAGGTGGCCCATCCCCCAGCCCCAGCATTTT.

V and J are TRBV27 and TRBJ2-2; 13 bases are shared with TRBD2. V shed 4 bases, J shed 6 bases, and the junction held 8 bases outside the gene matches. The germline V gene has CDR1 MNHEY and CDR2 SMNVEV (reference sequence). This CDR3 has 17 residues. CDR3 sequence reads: CASSYGLAGAPSGELFF. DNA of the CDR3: TGTGCCAGCAGTTACGGACTAGCGGGGGCCCCGTCCGGGGAGCTGTTTTTT.

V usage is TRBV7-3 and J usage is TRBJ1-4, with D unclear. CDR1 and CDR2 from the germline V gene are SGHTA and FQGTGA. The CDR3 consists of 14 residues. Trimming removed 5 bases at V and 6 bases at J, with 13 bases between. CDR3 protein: CASSPAGWDEKLFF. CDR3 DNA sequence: TGTGCCAGCAGCCCCGCCGGGTGGGATGAAAAACTGTTTTTT. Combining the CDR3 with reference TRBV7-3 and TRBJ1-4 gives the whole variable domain GAGVSQTPSNKVTEKGKYVELRCDPISGHTALYWYRQSLGQGPEFLIYFQGTGAADDSGLPNDRFFAVRPEGSVSTLKIQRTERGDSAVYLCASSPAGWDEKLFFGSGTQLSVL.

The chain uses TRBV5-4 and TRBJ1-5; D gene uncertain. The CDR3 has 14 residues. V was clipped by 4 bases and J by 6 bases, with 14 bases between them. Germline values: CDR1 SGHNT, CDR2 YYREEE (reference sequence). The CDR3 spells CASSPDVSSQPQHF. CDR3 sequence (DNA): TGTGCCAGCAGCCCGGACGTATCTAGTCAGCCCCAGCATTTT. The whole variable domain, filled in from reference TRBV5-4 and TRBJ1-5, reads ETGVTQSPTHLIKTRGQQVTLRCSSQSGHNTVSWYQQALGQGPQFIFQYYREEENGRGNFPPRFSGLQFPNYSSELNVNALELDDSALYLCASSPDVSSQPQHFGDGTRLSIL.

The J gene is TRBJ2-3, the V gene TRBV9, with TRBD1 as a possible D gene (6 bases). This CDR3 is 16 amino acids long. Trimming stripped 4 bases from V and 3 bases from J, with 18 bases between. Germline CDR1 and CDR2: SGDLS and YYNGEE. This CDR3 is CASSIEQGRGTDTQYF. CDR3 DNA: TGTGCCAGCAGCATCGAACAGGGAAGAGGGACAGATACGCAGTATTTT.

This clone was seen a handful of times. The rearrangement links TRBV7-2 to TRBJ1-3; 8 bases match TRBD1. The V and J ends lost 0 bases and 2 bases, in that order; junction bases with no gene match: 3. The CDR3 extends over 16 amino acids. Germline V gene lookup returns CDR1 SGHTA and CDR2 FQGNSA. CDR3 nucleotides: TGTGCCAGCAGCTTAGCGTTGACAGGGGCTGGAAACACCATATATTTT. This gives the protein CASSLALTGAGNTIYF.

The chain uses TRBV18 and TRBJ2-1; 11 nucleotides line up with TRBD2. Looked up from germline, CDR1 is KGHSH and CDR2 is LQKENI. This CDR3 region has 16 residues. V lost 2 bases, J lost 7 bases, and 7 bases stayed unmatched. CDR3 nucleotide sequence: TGTGCCAGCTCACCAAATATGGGACTAGCGGAGAATGAGCAGTTCTTC. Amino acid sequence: CASSPNMGLAENEQFF.

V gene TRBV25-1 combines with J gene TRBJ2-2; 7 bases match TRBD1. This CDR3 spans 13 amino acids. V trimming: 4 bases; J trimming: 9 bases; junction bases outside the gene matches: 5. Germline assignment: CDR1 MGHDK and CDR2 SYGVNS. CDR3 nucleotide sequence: TGTGCCAGCAGTGCCGACAGGGAATGGGAGCTGTTTTTT. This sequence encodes CASSADREWELFF.

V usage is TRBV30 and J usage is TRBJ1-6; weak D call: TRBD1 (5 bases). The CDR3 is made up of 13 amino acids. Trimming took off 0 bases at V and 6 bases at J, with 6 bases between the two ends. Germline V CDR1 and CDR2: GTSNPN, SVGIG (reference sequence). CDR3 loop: CAWSVQGNSPLHF. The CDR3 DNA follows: TGTGCCTGGAGTGTTCAGGGTAATTCACCCCTCCACTTT.

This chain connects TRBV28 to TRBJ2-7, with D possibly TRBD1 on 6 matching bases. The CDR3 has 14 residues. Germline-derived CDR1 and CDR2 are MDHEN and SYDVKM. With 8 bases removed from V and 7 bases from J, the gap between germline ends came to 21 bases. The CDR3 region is CASREAQGHGEQYF. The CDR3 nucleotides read TGTGCCAGCCGCGAGGCGCAGGGGCACGGGGAGCAGTACTTC. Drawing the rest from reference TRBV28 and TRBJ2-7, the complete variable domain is DVKVTQSSRYLVKRTGEKVFLECVQDMDHENMFWYRQDPGLGLRLIYFSYDVKMKEKGDIPEGYSVSREKKERFSLILESASTNQTSMYLCASREAQGHGEQYFGPGTRLTVT.

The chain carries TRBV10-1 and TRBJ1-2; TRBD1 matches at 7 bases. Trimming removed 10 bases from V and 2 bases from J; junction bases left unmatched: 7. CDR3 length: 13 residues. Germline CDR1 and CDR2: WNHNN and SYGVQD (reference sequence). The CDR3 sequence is CANIIQGNYGYTF. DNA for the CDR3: TGCGCCAACATCATACAGGGGAACTATGGCTACACCTTC.

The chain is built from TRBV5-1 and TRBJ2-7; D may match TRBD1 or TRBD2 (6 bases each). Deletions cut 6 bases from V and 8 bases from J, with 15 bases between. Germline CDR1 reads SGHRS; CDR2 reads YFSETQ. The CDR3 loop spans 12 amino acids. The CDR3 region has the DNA TGCGCCAGCAAGGAGAGGGGGGTTAAGCAGTACTTC. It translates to CASKERGVKQYF.

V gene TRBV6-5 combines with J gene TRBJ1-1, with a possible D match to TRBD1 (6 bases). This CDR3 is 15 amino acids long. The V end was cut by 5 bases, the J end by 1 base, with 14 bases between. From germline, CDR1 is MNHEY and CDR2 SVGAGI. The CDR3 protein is CASSLPGTPNTEAFF. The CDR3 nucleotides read TGTGCCAGCAGTCTACCCGGGACACCGAACACTGAAGCTTTCTTT.

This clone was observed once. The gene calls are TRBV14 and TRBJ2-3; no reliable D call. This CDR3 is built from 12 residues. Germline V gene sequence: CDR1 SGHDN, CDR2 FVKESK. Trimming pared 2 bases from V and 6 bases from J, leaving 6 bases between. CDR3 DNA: TGTGCCAGCAGCCAACTCGGGGATACGCAGTATTTT. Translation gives CASSQLGDTQYF. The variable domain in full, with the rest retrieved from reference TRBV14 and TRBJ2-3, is EAGVTQFPSHSVIEKGQTVTLRCDPISGHDNLYWYRRVMGKEIKFLLHFVKESKQDESGMPNNRFLAERTGGTYSTLKVQPAELEDSGVYFCASSQLGDTQYFGPGTRLTVL.

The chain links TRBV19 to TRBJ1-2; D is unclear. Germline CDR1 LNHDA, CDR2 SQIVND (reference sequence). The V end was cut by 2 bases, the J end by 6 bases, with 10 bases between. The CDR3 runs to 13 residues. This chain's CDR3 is CASSIPHSDGYTF. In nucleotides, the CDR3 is TGTGCCAGTAGTATACCCCACAGCGATGGCTACACCTTC. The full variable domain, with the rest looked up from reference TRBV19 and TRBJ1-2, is DGGITQSPKYLFRKEGQNVTLSCEQNLNHDAMYWYRQDPGQGLRLIYYSQIVNDFQKGDIAEGYSVSREKKESFPLTVTSAQKNPTAFYLCASSIPHSDGYTFGSGTRLTVV.

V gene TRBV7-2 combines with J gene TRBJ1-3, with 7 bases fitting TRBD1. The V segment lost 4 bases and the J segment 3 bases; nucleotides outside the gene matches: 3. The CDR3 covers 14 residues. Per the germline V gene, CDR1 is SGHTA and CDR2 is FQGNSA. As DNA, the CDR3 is TGTGCCAGCAGCTCGACAGGGTTTGGAAACACCATATATTTT. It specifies CASSSTGFGNTIYF.

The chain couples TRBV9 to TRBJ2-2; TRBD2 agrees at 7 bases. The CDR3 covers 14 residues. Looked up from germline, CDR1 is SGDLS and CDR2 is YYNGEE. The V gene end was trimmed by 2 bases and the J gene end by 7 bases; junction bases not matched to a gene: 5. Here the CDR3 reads CASSVTSEGGELFF. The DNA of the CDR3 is TGTGCCAGCAGCGTCACTAGCGAGGGCGGGGAGCTGTTTTTT.

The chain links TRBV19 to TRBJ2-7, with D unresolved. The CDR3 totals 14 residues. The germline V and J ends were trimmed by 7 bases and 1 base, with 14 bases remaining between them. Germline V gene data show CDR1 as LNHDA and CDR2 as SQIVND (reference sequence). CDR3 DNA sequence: TGTGCCAGTACTATGGGCAGTTCATCCTACGAGCAGTACTTC. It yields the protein CASTMGSSSYEQYF.